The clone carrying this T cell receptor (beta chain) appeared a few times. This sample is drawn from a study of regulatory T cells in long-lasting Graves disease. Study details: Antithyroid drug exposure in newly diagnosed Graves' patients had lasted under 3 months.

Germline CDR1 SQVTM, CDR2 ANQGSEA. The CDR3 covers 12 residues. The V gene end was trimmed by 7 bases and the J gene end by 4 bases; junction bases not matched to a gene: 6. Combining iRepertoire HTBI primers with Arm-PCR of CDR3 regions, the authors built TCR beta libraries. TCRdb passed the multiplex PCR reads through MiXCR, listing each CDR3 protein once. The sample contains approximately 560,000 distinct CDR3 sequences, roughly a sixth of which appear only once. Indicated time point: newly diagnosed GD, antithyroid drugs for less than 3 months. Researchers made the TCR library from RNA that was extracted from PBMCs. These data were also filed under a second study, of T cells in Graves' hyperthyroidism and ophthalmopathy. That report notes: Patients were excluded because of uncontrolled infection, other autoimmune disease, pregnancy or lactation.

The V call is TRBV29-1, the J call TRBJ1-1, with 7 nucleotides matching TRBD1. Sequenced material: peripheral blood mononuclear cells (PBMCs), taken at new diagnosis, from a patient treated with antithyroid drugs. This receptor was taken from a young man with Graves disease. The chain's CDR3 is CSGGTVFTEAFF. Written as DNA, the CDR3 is TGCAGCGGTGGGACAGTTTTCACTGAAGCTTTCTTT.